Given below is one T cell receptor (beta chain) in context. Its cognate antigen is unknown. This sample was included in a study of beta chain features in type 1 diabetes. V was clipped by 1 base and J by 7 bases, with 5 bases between them. CDR1 SGHTA and CDR2 FQGNSA come from the germline V gene. The CDR3 totals 12 residues. Reverse transcription of all isolated RNA meant that expressed TCRB transcripts were sequenced. Profiling relied on immunoSEQ multiplex PCR, and the TCRdb table lists in-frame clones only, not all of them. The repertoire holds about 640,000 clones, around 12% seen once, with around 0.12% in the top ten. Study observations and caveats: Moderate but significant shortening of TCRB CDR3s was recorded in all four CD4+ subsets from Type 1 diabetes patients.

The TCR comes from a man under 40 with type 1 diabetes. The gene calls are TRBV7-2 and TRBJ2-1; D gene unclear. Sequencing input: naive CD4+ T cells from blood. The CDR3 reads CASSLEANEQFF. The CDR3 DNA follows: TGTGCCAGCAGCTTAGAGGCTAATGAGCAGTTCTTC.